Following are 16 T cell receptor beta chains from one sample sequenced in a study. A single record per CDR3 protein comes from TCRdb applying MiXCR to the RT-PCR reads. The data contain about 700,000 distinct CDR3 sequences, around 14% of them singletons. The sample taken for sequencing was memory CD4+ T cells from blood. All receptors derive from a female donor in good health, serving as a healthy control.

V is TRBV5-1 and J is TRBJ2-1; tentatively, D is TRBD1 or TRBD2 (5 bases each). CDR1 is SGHRS, CDR2 YFSETQ, per germline. The germline V and J ends were trimmed by 2 bases and 3 bases, with 12 bases remaining between them. The CDR3 is 15 amino acids. The chain's CDR3 is CASSFTGDLYNEQFF. Written as DNA, the CDR3 is TGCGCCAGCAGCTTCACCGGGGACCTCTACAATGAGCAGTTCTTC.

This clonotype was seen a few times. This chain joins TRBV27 and TRBJ2-7; TRBD1 matches 8 bases. The germline gives CDR1 MNHEY, CDR2 SMNVEV (reference sequence). The CDR3 consists of 15 residues. J gave up 4 bases and V 4 bases, and 9 bases lay outside the gene matches. The DNA of the CDR3 is TGTGCCAGCAGTTCCAGACGGGACAGGAGGTACGAGCAGTACTTC. This gives the protein CASSSRRDRRYEQYF.

In nucleotides, the CDR3 is TGTGCCAGCAGTTCCCGGGACAGACAATACGAGCAGTACTTC. Protein product: CASSSRDRQYEQYF. The rearrangement links TRBV12-3 or TRBV12-4 to TRBJ2-7; 7 bases agree with TRBD1. The junction had 7 bases not matched to a gene; V was cut back by 4 bases and J by 4 bases. The CDR3 totals 14 residues.

This clonotype was counted at least ten times. The chain links TRBV12-3 or TRBV12-4 to TRBJ1-5; D perhaps matches TRBD1 (6 bases). The CDR3 has 14 residues. The ends were cut back, 1 base at V and 5 bases at J, with 9 bases in the middle. The DNA of the CDR3 is TGTGCCAGCAGTTTAGACAGGGTTGATCAGCCCCAGCATTTT. Protein sequence: CASSLDRVDQPQHF.

This sequence joins TRBV12-3 or TRBV12-4 and TRBJ2-2; the D gene is possibly TRBD2 (6 bases). This CDR3 has 16 residues. V shed 7 bases and J shed 7 bases, with 22 bases lying between them. CDR3 loop: CASTTLATVEGGELFF. The CDR3 bases are TGTGCCAGCACAACACTAGCCACGGTTGAAGGCGGGGAGCTGTTTTTT.

This sequence joins TRBV7-2 and TRBJ1-2; TRBD1 agrees at 10 bases. Germline V gene sequence: CDR1 SGHTA, CDR2 FQGNSA. The CDR3 has 14 amino acids. V dropped 4 bases and J dropped 8; count of bases not matched to a gene: 7. CDR3 loop: CASSWGQGFGGYTF. The CDR3 nucleotides read TGTGCCAGCAGCTGGGGACAGGGGTTCGGGGGCTACACCTTC.

This chain's CDR3 is CASTRTGGTSSYNSPLHF. The CDR3 region has the DNA TGTGCCAGCACAAGGACAGGGGGGACCAGCTCCTATAATTCACCCCTCCACTTT. V gene TRBV5-4 combines with J gene TRBJ1-6, with 10 nucleotides matching TRBD1. The CDR3 has 18 residues. After removal of 6 bases from V and 0 bases from J, the junction contained 9 bases not matched to a gene. Germline CDR1 is SGHNT and CDR2 is YYREEE (reference sequence).

The chain combines TRBV7-8 with TRBJ1-4; D might be TRBD1 (5 bases). The germline V gene encodes CDR1 SGHVS and CDR2 FQNEAQ. The CDR3 is 15 residues long. Trimming stripped 3 bases from V and 5 bases from J, with 13 bases between. The CDR3 sequence is CASSLREGRNEKLFF. Written as DNA, the CDR3 is TGTGCCAGCAGCTTGAGAGAGGGGCGCAATGAAAAACTGTTTTTT.

This clonotype was seen only a few times. The chain combines TRBV20-1 with TRBJ1-5; TRBD1 is a possible D gene (6 bases). Trimming left V 0 bases short and J 2 bases short, with 11 bases between. The CDR3 loop spans 15 amino acids. The germline gives CDR1 DFQATT, CDR2 SNEGSKA (reference sequence). The CDR3 DNA follows: TGCAGTGCTAGAGACCCGGGGGCCGGCAATCAGCCCCAGCATTTT. It translates to CSARDPGAGNQPQHF.

This clonotype occurred a few times. This chain links TRBV5-1 with TRBJ1-2, with D tentatively TRBD1 (5 bases). Trimming took off 0 bases at V and 3 bases at J, with 12 bases between the two ends. Germline values: CDR1 SGHRS, CDR2 YFSETQ. This CDR3 spans 15 amino acids. The CDR3 region has the DNA TGCGCCAGCAGCTTGGCCCCAGGGTCTGACTATGGCTACACCTTC. Translating it yields CASSLAPGSDYGYTF.

This clonotype was recorded many times. The CDR3 coding sequence is TGTGCCAGCAGCCGAGACACCGGGGAGCTGTTTTTT. Translating it yields CASSRDTGELFF. The rearrangement joins TRBV7-2 to TRBJ2-2; D is unclear. This CDR3 has 12 amino acids. From germline, CDR1 is SGHTA and CDR2 FQGNSA. The V and J ends lost 5 bases and 3 bases respectively, with 4 bases between them. The full variable domain, with the rest looked up from reference TRBV7-2 and TRBJ2-2, is GAGVSQSPSNKVTEKGKDVELRCDPISGHTALYWYRQSLGQGLEFLIYFQGNSAPDKSGLPSDRFSAERTGGSVSTLTIQRTQQEDSAVYLCASSRDTGELFFGEGSRLTVL.

This clonotype was counted ten times or more. The chain employs TRBV20-1 and TRBJ1-2; a possible D gene is TRBD1 (5 bases). V lost 0 bases and J lost 4, with 9 bases in between. This CDR3 has 13 amino acids. Per germline, CDR1 DFQATT and CDR2 SNEGSKA (reference sequence). In DNA form, the CDR3 reads TGCAGTGCTAGAGACAGGGCTTCCTATGGCTACACCTTC. Amino acid sequence: CSARDRASYGYTF.

The CDR3 loop is CATSVGMHEQYF. CDR3 sequence (DNA): TGTGCCACCAGTGTCGGGATGCATGAGCAGTATTTT. V usage is TRBV24-1 and J usage is TRBJ2-3, with a possible D match to TRBD2 (5 bases). The CDR3 has 12 amino acids. The germline CDR1 and CDR2 sequences are KGHDR and SFDVKD. The ends were cut back, 5 bases at V and 11 bases at J, with 13 bases in the middle.

Here the CDR3 reads CASSLFLRLEEKLFF. CDR3 sequence (DNA): TGTGCCAGCAGCTTATTTCTCCGTTTAGAAGAAAAACTGTTTTTT. J is TRBJ1-4 and V is TRBV7-9; D unclear. V dropped 2 bases and J dropped 8 bases, with 15 bases sitting between them. Germline lookup yields CDR1 SEHNR and CDR2 FQNEAQ (reference sequence). This CDR3 is 15 amino acids long.

The V gene is TRBV3-1, the J gene TRBJ1-2; D is undetermined. The CDR3 totals 14 residues. Trimming cost V 0 bases and J 6 bases, with 11 bases left between them. The V gene's germline CDR1 is LGHDT and CDR2 YNNKEL (reference sequence). The CDR3 is CASSQEYSAHGYTF. CDR3 coding DNA: TGTGCCAGCAGCCAAGAGTACAGCGCCCATGGCTACACCTTC.

This clonotype showed up many times. The CDR3 here is CASREGTDLNTEAFF. The CDR3 DNA reads TGCGCCAGCAGAGAGGGGACAGATCTGAACACTGAAGCTTTCTTT. The chain combines TRBV10-1 with TRBJ1-1; 7 bases fit TRBD1. V shed 6 bases, J shed 0 bases, and the junction held 7 bases outside the gene matches. CDR1 is WNHNN, CDR2 SYGVQD, per germline (reference sequence). CDR3 length: 15 residues.